Shown below are 19 T cell receptor beta chains from a single sample sequenced in a study of cytomegalovirus exposure and HLA in healthy donors. Use of 60 Vbeta and 13 Jbeta primers characterized the PCR. Libraries were prepared by immunoSEQ multiplex PCR; TCRdb keeps only in-frame clonotypes and omits some of them. The sample contains some 140,000 clones, roughly 70% of which appear only once. The material sequenced was PBMCs. The receptors derive from a middle-aged man in good health and CMV-seronegative.

This sequence joins TRBV7-6 and TRBJ1-2; 8 bases agree with TRBD1. Germline V gene lookup returns CDR1 SGHVS and CDR2 FNYEAQ. Trimming cost V 5 bases and J 1 base; bases outside gene matches: 9. The CDR3 is 16 amino acids. The CDR3 loop is CASSRGQGAFNYGYTF. CDR3 nucleotides: TGTGCCAGCAGCCGCGGTCAGGGGGCGTTTAACTATGGCTACACCTTC.

The rearrangement joins TRBV7-6 to TRBJ2-7; possible D gene TRBD1, 7 bases. V lost 5 bases, J lost 0 bases, and 14 bases lay in between. The germline V gene has CDR1 SGHVS and CDR2 FNYEAQ. The CDR3 extends over 15 amino acids. CDR3 protein: CASSPEGAPSYEQYF. The CDR3 nucleotides read TGTGCCAGCAGCCCGGAGGGGGCTCCCTCCTACGAGCAGTACTTC.

The DNA of the CDR3 is TGTGCCAGCAGTGACTGCGGGACTAGCGGGAGTTACGAGCAGTACTTC. Amino acids: CASSDCGTSGSYEQYF. The V and J genes are TRBV6-4 and TRBJ2-7, with 14 positions matching TRBD2. CDR3 size: 16 residues. The trim removed 1 base at V and 4 bases at J, leaving 3 bases unmatched. Germline loops: CDR1 MRHNA, CDR2 SNTAGT.

Points on this clone: The identical CDR3 is also encoded by other nucleotide sequences in the sample. The V call is TRBV6-5, the J call TRBJ1-5; 7 positions agree with TRBD1. The V gene end was trimmed by 6 bases and the J gene end by 7 bases; junction bases not matched to a gene: 6. The length of the CDR3 is 13 residues. Germline CDR1 reads MNHEY; CDR2 reads SVGAGI. Here the CDR3 reads CASSRQGGQPQHF. In DNA form, the CDR3 reads TGTGCCAGCAGCCGACAGGGTGGCCAGCCCCAGCATTTT.

V and J are TRBV7-9 and TRBJ1-1; 7 bases are a match to TRBD1. This CDR3 has 15 residues. V was clipped by 5 bases and J by 4 bases; unmatched bases: 10. Germline-derived CDR1 and CDR2 are SEHNR and FQNEAQ (reference sequence). CDR3 sequence reads: CASSRNRGPTTEAFF. In DNA form, the CDR3 reads TGTGCCAGCAGCCGTAACAGGGGACCAACCACTGAAGCTTTCTTT.

This clone was found a few times. The V gene is TRBV4-2, the J gene TRBJ1-1; tentative D call: TRBD1 (6 bases). Trimming removed 1 base at V and 1 base at J, with 10 bases between. Germline V gene data show CDR1 as LGHNA and CDR2 as YNFKEQ. The CDR3 loop spans 15 amino acids. CDR3 bases: TGTGCCAGCAGCCAAGGGGACACACGGAACACTGAAGCTTTCTTT. It specifies CASSQGDTRNTEAFF.

This chain connects TRBV19 to TRBJ2-7; 8 nucleotides agree with TRBD1. From germline, CDR1 is LNHDA and CDR2 SQIVND (reference sequence). V dropped 3 bases and J dropped 6; count of bases not matched to a gene: 13. This CDR3 region has 16 residues. CDR3: CASSMDSRGPLGEQYF. CDR3 in DNA: TGTGCCAGTAGTATGGATTCCAGGGGGCCCCTGGGCGAGCAGTACTTC.

The rearrangement joins TRBV6-1 to TRBJ2-4; a possible D gene is TRBD1 (6 bases). Trimming took 8 bases from V and 1 from J, leaving 12 bases between them. CDR3 length: 14 residues. Germline values: CDR1 MNHNS, CDR2 SASEGT. The CDR3, as DNA: TGTGCCAGCTTCCAGGGGACGGCCAAAAACATTCAGTACTTC. Protein sequence: CASFQGTAKNIQYF.

This sequence joins TRBV10-1 and TRBJ1-1; no reliable D call. V lost 10 bases and J lost 4, with 16 bases in between. This CDR3 has 13 residues. Germline V gives CDR1 WNHNN, CDR2 SYGVQD (reference sequence). The CDR3 bases are TGCGCCACCCGAGGGCGGCTTAGCACTGAAGCTTTCTTT. It translates to CATRGRLSTEAFF.

This clone was seen a handful of times. The rearrangement joins TRBV27 to TRBJ2-2; D is unresolved. Germline loops: CDR1 MNHEY, CDR2 SMNVEV (reference sequence). This CDR3 has 16 amino acids. V was shortened by 4 bases and J by 4 bases, with 16 bases between the two germline ends. CDR3 sequence reads: CASSYLSRLFTGELFF. In DNA, the CDR3 is TGTGCCAGCAGTTATCTATCTAGGCTCTTCACCGGGGAGCTGTTTTTT.

This rearrangement joins TRBV19 to TRBJ2-7; a possible D gene is TRBD1 (5 bases). The V gene's germline CDR1 is LNHDA and CDR2 SQIVND (reference sequence). The V and J ends lost 3 bases and 2 bases respectively, with 8 bases between them. This CDR3 has 13 amino acids. CDR3 loop: CASSMGQTYEQYF. The CDR3 DNA is TGTGCCAGTAGTATGGGGCAGACCTACGAGCAGTACTTC.

The CDR3 is CASSLVLAGDIDTQYF. In DNA, the CDR3 is TGTGCCAGCAGCTTGGTTTTAGCGGGGGATATAGATACGCAGTATTTT. The chain links TRBV5-6 to TRBJ2-3; 9 positions agree with TRBD2. Germline CDR1 reads SGHDT; CDR2 reads YYEEEE. The CDR3 contains 16 residues. J was trimmed by 5 bases and V by 0 bases; bases with no gene match: 7.

The chain has TRBV29-1 and TRBJ1-3, with D possibly TRBD1 on 5 matching bases. V was cut by 0 bases and J by 9 bases, with 12 bases left in between. The CDR3 has 13 amino acids. Germline CDR1 SQVTM, CDR2 ANQGSEA. Here the CDR3 reads CSVEDPGQGTIYF. Here the CDR3 DNA reads TGCAGCGTTGAAGACCCCGGACAAGGCACCATATATTTT.

This sequence joins TRBV27 and TRBJ1-1, with D tentatively TRBD1 (6 bases). The CDR3 is 13 amino acids. With 10 bases removed from V and 3 bases from J, the gap between germline ends came to 15 bases. The germline gives CDR1 MNHEY, CDR2 SMNVEV (reference sequence). The DNA of the CDR3 is TGTGCCACTTCCGGGACAACTGACACTGAAGCTTTCTTT. Its translation: CATSGTTDTEAFF.

The rearrangement links TRBV5-1 to TRBJ2-5; 7 bases line up with TRBD1. Germline V gene lookup returns CDR1 SGHRS and CDR2 YFSETQ. V shed 3 bases and J 2 bases; nucleotides not matched to a gene: 7. This CDR3 is 15 amino acids long. The CDR3, as DNA: TGCGCCAGCAGCTCCTCCGGCAGGGGGCAAGAGACCCAGTACTTC. Protein sequence: CASSSSGRGQETQYF.

This clone was seen more than once but under ten times. The chain joins TRBV18 to TRBJ2-6; a possible D gene is TRBD2 (5 bases). The CDR3 runs 16 residues. V lost 6 bases and J 7 bases, leaving 19 bases between the germline ends. Germline V lookup: CDR1 KGHSH, CDR2 LQKENI. CDR3 sequence (DNA): TGTGCCAGCTCGTCGGGATCATCCCTCTCTGCCAACGTCCTGACTTTC. Residues: CASSSGSSLSANVLTF.

This clone came up once. The chain links TRBV19 to TRBJ2-1; weak D call: TRBD2 (6 bases). The V end was cut by 1 base, the J end by 8 bases, with 9 bases between. This CDR3 comprises 13 residues. Germline V gene data show CDR1 as LNHDA and CDR2 as SQIVND (reference sequence). The CDR3 loop reads CASSIGGGHEQFF. CDR3 nucleotides: TGTGCCAGTAGTATAGGGGGAGGTCATGAGCAGTTCTTC.

This clone was counted a single time. This chain uses TRBV19 with TRBJ1-2, with a possible D match to TRBD1 (6 bases). With 6 bases removed from V and 3 bases from J, the gap between germline ends came to 14 bases. Germline CDR1 and CDR2: LNHDA and SQIVND (reference sequence). This CDR3 is built from 14 residues. This chain's CDR3 is CASRRKGEDYGYTF. The CDR3 DNA is TGTGCCAGTAGGAGGAAGGGGGAAGACTATGGCTACACCTTC.

This sequence joins TRBV6-6 and TRBJ2-7, with D possibly TRBD1 on 6 matching bases. V lost 2 bases, J lost 3 bases, and 8 bases lay in between. The CDR3 has 13 amino acids. Germline CDR1 and CDR2: MNHNY and SVGAGI (reference sequence). In DNA form, the CDR3 reads TGTGCCAGCAGTTACACGGACAGCTACGAGCAGTACTTC. It is translated as CASSYTDSYEQYF.